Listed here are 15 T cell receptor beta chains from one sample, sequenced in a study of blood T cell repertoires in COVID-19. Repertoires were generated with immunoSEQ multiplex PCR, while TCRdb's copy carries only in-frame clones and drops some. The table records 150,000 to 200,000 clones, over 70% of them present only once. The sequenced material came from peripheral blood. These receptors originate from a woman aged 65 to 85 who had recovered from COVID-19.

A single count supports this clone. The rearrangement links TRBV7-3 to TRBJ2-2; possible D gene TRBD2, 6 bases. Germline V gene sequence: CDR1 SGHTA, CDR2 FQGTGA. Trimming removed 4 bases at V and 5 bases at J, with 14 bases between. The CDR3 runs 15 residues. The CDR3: CASSWAPGETGELFF. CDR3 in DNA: TGTGCCAGCAGCTGGGCGCCGGGAGAGACCGGGGAGCTGTTTTTT.

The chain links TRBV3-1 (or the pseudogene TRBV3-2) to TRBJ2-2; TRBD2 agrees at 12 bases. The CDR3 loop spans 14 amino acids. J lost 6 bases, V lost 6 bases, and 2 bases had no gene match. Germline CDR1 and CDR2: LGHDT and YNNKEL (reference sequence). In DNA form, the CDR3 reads TGTGCCAGCAGTCGACTAGCGGGAGCCGGGGAGCTGTTTTTT. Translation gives CASSRLAGAGELFF.

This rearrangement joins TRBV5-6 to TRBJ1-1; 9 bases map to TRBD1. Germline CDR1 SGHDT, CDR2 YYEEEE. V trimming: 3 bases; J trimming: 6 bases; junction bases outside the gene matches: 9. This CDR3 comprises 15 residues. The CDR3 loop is CASSSGTGNGAEAFF. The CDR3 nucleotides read TGTGCCAGCAGCTCCGGGACAGGGAATGGGGCTGAAGCTTTCTTT.

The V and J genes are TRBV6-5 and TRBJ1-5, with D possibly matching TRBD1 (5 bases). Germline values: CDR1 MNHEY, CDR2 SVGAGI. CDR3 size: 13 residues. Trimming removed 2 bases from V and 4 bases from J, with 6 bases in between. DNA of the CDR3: TGTGCCAGCAGTTACGGGGGGAATCAGCCCCAGCATTTT. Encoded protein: CASSYGGNQPQHF.

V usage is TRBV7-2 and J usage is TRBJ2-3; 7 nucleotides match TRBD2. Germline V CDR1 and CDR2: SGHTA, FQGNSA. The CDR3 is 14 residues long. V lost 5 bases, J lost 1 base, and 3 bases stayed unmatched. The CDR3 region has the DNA TGTGCCAGCAGCCCTGGGAGGGGCACAGATACGCAGTATTTT. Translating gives CASSPGRGTDTQYF.

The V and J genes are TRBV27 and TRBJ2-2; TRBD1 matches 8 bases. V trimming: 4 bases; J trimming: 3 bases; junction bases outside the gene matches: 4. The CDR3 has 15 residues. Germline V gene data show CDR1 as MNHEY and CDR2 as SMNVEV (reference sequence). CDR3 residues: CASSSRTGHTGELFF. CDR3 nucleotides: TGTGCCAGCAGTTCTCGGACAGGGCACACCGGGGAGCTGTTTTTT.

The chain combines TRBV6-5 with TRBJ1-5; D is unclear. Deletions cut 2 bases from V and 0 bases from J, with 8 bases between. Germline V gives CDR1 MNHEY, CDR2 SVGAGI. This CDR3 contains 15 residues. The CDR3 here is CASSYRRFSNQPQHF. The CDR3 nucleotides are TGTGCCAGCAGTTACCGCAGGTTTAGCAATCAGCCCCAGCATTTT.

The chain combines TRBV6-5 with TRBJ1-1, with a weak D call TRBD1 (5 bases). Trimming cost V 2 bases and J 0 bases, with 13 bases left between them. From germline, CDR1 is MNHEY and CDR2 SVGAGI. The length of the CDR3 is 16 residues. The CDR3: CASSYGALFMNTEAFF. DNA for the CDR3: TGTGCCAGCAGTTACGGGGCTTTGTTCATGAACACTGAAGCTTTCTTT.

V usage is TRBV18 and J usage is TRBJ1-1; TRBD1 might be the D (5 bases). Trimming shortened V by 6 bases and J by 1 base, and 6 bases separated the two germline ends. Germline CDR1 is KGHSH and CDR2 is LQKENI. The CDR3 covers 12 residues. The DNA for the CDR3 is TGTGCCAGCTCCAGGGCGAACACTGAAGCTTTCTTT. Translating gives CASSRANTEAFF.

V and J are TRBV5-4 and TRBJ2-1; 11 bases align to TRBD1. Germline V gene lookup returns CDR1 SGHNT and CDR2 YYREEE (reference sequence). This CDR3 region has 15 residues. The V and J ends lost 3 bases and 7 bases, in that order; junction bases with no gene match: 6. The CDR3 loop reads CASSSWDRGANEQFF. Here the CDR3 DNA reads TGTGCCAGCAGCTCCTGGGACAGGGGGGCGAATGAGCAGTTCTTC.

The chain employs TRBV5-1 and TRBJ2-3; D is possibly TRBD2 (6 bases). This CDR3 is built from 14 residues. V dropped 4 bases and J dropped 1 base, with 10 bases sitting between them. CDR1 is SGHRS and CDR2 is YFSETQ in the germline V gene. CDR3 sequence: CASSGEEGTDTQYF. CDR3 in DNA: TGCGCCAGCAGCGGGGAGGAGGGCACAGATACGCAGTATTTT.

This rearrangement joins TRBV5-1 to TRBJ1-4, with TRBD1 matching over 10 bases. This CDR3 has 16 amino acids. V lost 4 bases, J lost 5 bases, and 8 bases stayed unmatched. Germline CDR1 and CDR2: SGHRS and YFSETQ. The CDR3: CASSPQPGQGNEKLFF. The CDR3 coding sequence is TGCGCCAGCAGCCCCCAACCGGGACAGGGGAATGAAAAACTGTTTTTT.

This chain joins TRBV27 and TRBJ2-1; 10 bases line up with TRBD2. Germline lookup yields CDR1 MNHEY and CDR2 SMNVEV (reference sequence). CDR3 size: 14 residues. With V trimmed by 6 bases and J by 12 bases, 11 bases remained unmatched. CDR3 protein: CASSPAGGPGRQFF. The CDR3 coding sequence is TGTGCCAGCAGCCCAGCGGGAGGGCCGGGACGGCAGTTCTTC.

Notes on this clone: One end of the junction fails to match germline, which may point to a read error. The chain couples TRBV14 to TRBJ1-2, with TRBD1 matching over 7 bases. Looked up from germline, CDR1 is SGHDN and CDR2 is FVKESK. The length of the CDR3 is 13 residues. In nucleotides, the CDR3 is TGTGCCAGCAGCCAAGCCGGGACAGCTAGGCTTTTCTTC. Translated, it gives CASSQAGTARLFF.

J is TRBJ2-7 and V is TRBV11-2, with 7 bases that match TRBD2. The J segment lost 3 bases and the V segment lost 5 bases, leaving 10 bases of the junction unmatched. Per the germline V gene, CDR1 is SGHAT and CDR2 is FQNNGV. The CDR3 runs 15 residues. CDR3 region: CASSPRAGPDYEQYF. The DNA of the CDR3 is TGTGCCAGCAGCCCCCGAGCGGGACCCGACTACGAGCAGTACTTC.